This passage covers 20 T cell receptor beta chains from one sample sequenced in a study of human T cells and chemical hapten exposure. Using its own MiXCR run on the RACE reads, TCRdb lists one record per CDR3 protein. The data show roughly 52,000 distinct CDR3 sequences, 11% seen once. Time point here: patch test 1, 2 weeks after DPC sensitization. The treatment was: therapeutic diphenylcyclopropenone sensitization with weekly scalp DPC. RNA extraction used unfractionated whole blood as the source of total RNA. The sequencing here drew on whole blood, taken in connection with sensitization to the hapten diphenylcyclopropenone (DPC). The receptors shown here come from a woman aged 40 to 55 with alopecia areata. Some clones in this sample may be carry-over from other donors' samples.

This clonotype appeared many times. The genes are TRBV10-3 and TRBJ1-1; D uncertain. The CDR3 is made up of 14 amino acids. The germline V gene encodes CDR1 ENHRY and CDR2 SYGVKD. CDR3 in DNA: TGTGCTACCCGGTATCCGGGGATGAACACTGAAGCTTTCTTT. This gives the protein CATRYPGMNTEAFF.

The chain couples TRBV2 to TRBJ1-5; 7 positions agree with TRBD1. The germline V gene encodes CDR1 SNHLY and CDR2 FYNNEI. The trim removed 6 bases at V and 2 bases at J, leaving 13 bases unmatched. The CDR3 has 17 residues. Written as DNA, the CDR3 is TGTGCCAGCAGCGATCCCATAGACAGGGCAGGCAATCAGCCCCAGCATTTT. Amino acid sequence: CASSDPIDRAGNQPQHF.

This clonotype was counted only a few times. The V gene is TRBV20-1, the J gene TRBJ2-3; tentatively, D is TRBD2 (6 bases). This CDR3 contains 14 residues. V lost 6 bases and J 4 bases, leaving 17 bases between the germline ends. Germline CDR1 and CDR2: DFQATT and SNEGSKA (reference sequence). In nucleotides, the CDR3 is TGCAGTGCCTCCCCCGGGAGTGGAGCAGATACGCAGTATTTT. Encoded protein: CSASPGSGADTQYF.

J is TRBJ2-6 and V is TRBV6-1; D could derive from TRBD1 or TRBD2 (5 bases each). The germline V gene has CDR1 MNHNS and CDR2 SASEGT. The CDR3 sequence is 16 residues long. Trimming took 5 bases from V and 0 from J, leaving 11 bases between them. The CDR3 sequence: CASSWDRGSGANVLTF. The CDR3 DNA is TGTGCCAGCAGTTGGGACCGAGGCTCTGGGGCCAACGTCCTGACTTTC.

This clonotype was seen many times. The chain links TRBV12-3 or TRBV12-4 to TRBJ1-1, with TRBD1 identical over 8 bases. Trimming removed 6 bases from V and 1 base from J; junction bases left unmatched: 4. The CDR3 has 14 amino acids. In nucleotides, the CDR3 is TGTGCCAGCAGGCTGGGACAGGAGAACACTGAAGCTTTCTTT. It encodes CASRLGQENTEAFF.

This clonotype showed up just a few times. The chain uses TRBV4-1 and TRBJ2-1; D ambiguous. Looked up from germline, CDR1 is MGHRA and CDR2 is YSYEKL. This CDR3 has 13 residues. V shed 1 base and J shed 7 bases, with 8 bases lying between them. The CDR3 bases are TGCGCCAGCAGCCAAGGACGAGAGAATGAGCAGTTCTTC. This gives the protein CASSQGRENEQFF.

This clonotype appeared once. V usage is TRBV5-5 and J usage is TRBJ1-1, with a weak D call TRBD1 (6 bases). The CDR3 is 16 residues long. CDR1 SGHKS and CDR2 YYEKEE come from the germline V gene (reference sequence). Trimming shortened V by 4 bases and J by 0 bases, and 16 bases separated the two germline ends. Written as DNA, the CDR3 is TGTGCCAGCAGCAGAACCGGGACACCCATGAACACTGAAGCTTTCTTT. Its protein is CASSRTGTPMNTEAFF.

The rearrangement links TRBV20-1 to TRBJ2-1; D call uncertain. Trimming took 1 base from V and 7 from J, leaving 5 bases between them. CDR1 DFQATT and CDR2 SNEGSKA come from the germline V gene (reference sequence). CDR3 length: 11 residues. The CDR3 reads CSARVENEQFF. CDR3 sequence (DNA): TGCAGTGCTAGAGTGGAGAATGAGCAGTTCTTC.

This clonotype was counted only a few times. V is TRBV18 and J is TRBJ1-5; no clear D gene. V was pared by 4 bases and J by 2 bases, with 12 bases between. CDR1 and CDR2 from the germline V gene are KGHSH and LQKENI. This CDR3 has 15 residues. As DNA, the CDR3 is TGTGCCAGCTCACTATCCGGGGTCGGCAATCAGCCCCAGCATTTT. It yields the protein CASSLSGVGNQPQHF. Together with reference TRBV18 and TRBJ1-5, the CDR3 gives the full variable domain: NAGVMQNPRHLVRRRGQEARLRCSPMKGHSHVYWYRQLPEEGLKFMVYLQKENIIDESGMPKERFSAEFPKEGPSILRIQQVVRGDSAAYFCASSLSGVGNQPQHFGDGTRLSIL.

The genes are TRBV9 and TRBJ2-7, with 9 nucleotides matching TRBD2. With V trimmed by 8 bases and J by 6 bases, 6 bases remained unmatched. Germline CDR1 reads SGDLS; CDR2 reads YYNGEE. The CDR3 has 12 residues. CDR3: CARRGRGLEQYF. Here the CDR3 DNA reads TGTGCCAGACGCGGGAGGGGTCTCGAGCAGTACTTC.

This clonotype occurred many times. The chain joins TRBV5-1 to TRBJ1-5; D is ambiguous. The CDR3 spans 14 residues. V lost 0 bases to trimming and J lost 3 bases, with 7 bases between them. Looked up from germline, CDR1 is SGHRS and CDR2 is YFSETQ. CDR3 in DNA: TGCGCCAGCAGCTTGGGTAGATTCAATCAGCCCCAGCATTTT. Translating it yields CASSLGRFNQPQHF.

There are a few counts of this clonotype. The gene calls are TRBV28 and TRBJ2-5, with 7 bases matching TRBD2. V was clipped by 1 base and J by 3 bases; unmatched bases: 14. This CDR3 is 18 amino acids long. Germline loops: CDR1 MDHEN, CDR2 SYDVKM. As DNA, the CDR3 is TGTGCCAGCAGTTTATCGTATGCAGCGGGGCGATCTAAAGAGACCCAGTACTTC. This sequence encodes CASSLSYAAGRSKETQYF.

In its sample, this clonotype was seen many times. This chain connects TRBV29-1 to TRBJ2-1; weak D call: TRBD1 (6 bases). CDR1 SQVTM and CDR2 ANQGSEA come from the germline V gene. V was shortened by 6 bases and J by 3 bases, with 12 bases between the two germline ends. The CDR3 runs 13 residues. This CDR3 reads CSVVDSNYNEQFF. Here the CDR3 DNA reads TGCAGCGTGGTGGACAGCAACTACAATGAGCAGTTCTTC.

The chain is built from TRBV6-5 and TRBJ2-2; 9 nucleotides agree with TRBD2. The CDR3 spans 17 residues. Trimming cost V 2 bases and J 6 bases; bases outside gene matches: 10. Germline V gene lookup returns CDR1 MNHEY and CDR2 SVGAGI. CDR3 nucleotide sequence: TGTGCCAGCAGTTACGGTCGCCTAGCGGGAATCGCCGGGGAGCTGTTTTTT. It specifies CASSYGRLAGIAGELFF.

This clonotype has more than one count but fewer than ten. The chain recombines TRBV11-2 with TRBJ2-5; the D gene is possibly TRBD1 (6 bases). With 5 bases removed from V and 5 bases from J, the gap between germline ends came to 12 bases. The CDR3 sequence is 13 residues long. The germline V gene encodes CDR1 SGHAT and CDR2 FQNNGV. CDR3 sequence: CASSRQVGETQYF. The DNA for the CDR3 is TGTGCCAGCAGCCGACAGGTTGGGGAGACCCAGTACTTC.

This clonotype was recorded a few times. The genes are TRBV7-2 and TRBJ2-3; a weak D match, TRBD1 (6 bases). There are 13 residues in the CDR3. V was trimmed by 5 bases and J by 4 bases, leaving 10 bases between them. Germline CDR1 and CDR2: SGHTA and FQGNSA. The CDR3 loop reads CASSPRQADTQYF. In DNA form, the CDR3 reads TGTGCCAGCAGCCCCCGACAGGCAGATACGCAGTATTTT.

The CDR3 bases are TGTGCCAGCAGCCCGGGGTATGGCTACACCTTC. This encodes CASSPGYGYTF. V is TRBV12-3 or TRBV12-4 and J is TRBJ1-2; D unclear. CDR3 size: 11 residues. The V end was cut by 6 bases, the J end by 5 bases, with 7 bases between.

This clonotype has ten or more counts. The rearrangement joins TRBV3-1 to TRBJ2-7; 8 nucleotides agree with TRBD2. The trim removed 6 bases at V and 2 bases at J, leaving 6 bases unmatched. CDR3 length: 14 residues. Germline V gene lookup returns CDR1 LGHDT and CDR2 YNNKEL (reference sequence). The chain's CDR3 is CASSRGGTTYEQYF. CDR3 nucleotides: TGTGCCAGCAGTCGCGGGGGGACCACCTACGAGCAGTACTTC.

The chain employs TRBV12-3 or TRBV12-4 and TRBJ2-5; 7 bases match TRBD1. CDR3 size: 13 residues. J gave up 4 bases and V 6 bases, and 5 bases lay outside the gene matches. The DNA of the CDR3 is TGTGCCAGCAGAAATACAGGGGTAGAGACCCAGTACTTC. Translating gives CASRNTGVETQYF.

The chain combines TRBV5-7 with TRBJ1-1, with 7 positions matching TRBD1. TRBV5-7 is designated an ORF whose function remains uncertain. J lost 10 bases, V lost 2 bases, and 14 bases had no gene match. The CDR3 is 15 amino acids. CDR3 region: CASSFWTGRTPTAFF. In nucleotides, the CDR3 is TGTGCCAGCAGCTTCTGGACAGGTAGGACACCCACAGCTTTCTTT.